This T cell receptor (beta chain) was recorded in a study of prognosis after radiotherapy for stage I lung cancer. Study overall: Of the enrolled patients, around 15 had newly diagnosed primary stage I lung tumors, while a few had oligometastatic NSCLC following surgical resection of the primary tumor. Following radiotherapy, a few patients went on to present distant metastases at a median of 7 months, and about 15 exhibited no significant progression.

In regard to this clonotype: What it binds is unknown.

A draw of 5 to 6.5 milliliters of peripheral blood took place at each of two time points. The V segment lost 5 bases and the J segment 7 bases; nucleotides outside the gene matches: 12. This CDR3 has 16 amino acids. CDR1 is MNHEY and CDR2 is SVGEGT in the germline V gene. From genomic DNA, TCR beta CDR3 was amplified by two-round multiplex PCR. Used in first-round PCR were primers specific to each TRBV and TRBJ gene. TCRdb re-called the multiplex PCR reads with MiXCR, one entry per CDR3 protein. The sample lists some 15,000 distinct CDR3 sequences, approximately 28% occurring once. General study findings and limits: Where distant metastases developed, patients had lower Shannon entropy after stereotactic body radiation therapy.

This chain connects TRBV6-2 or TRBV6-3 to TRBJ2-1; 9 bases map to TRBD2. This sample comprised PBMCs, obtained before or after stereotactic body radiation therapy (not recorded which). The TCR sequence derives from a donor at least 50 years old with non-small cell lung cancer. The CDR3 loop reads CASSKIGAGGLNEQFF. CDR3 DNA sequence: TGTGCCAGCAGTAAGATTGGGGCGGGAGGGTTGAATGAGCAGTTCTTC.